One sample yielded the 14 T cell receptor beta chains listed below, sequenced in a study of identical twins (dated by TCRdb to the mid-2010s). Libraries were prepared through 5' RACE. Sequencing relied on an Illumina HiSeq 2000. TCRdb reworked the public reads: Q25 trimming with fastp, MiXCR clone assembly, productive beta chains retained. Each record represents a unique CDR3 protein, reported with the most common genes and DNA among its rows. This sample holds 350,000 to 500,000 distinct CDR3 sequences; about 18% were observed only once. The top ten clonotypes cover 12% of the sample. Material for sequencing was naive T cells sorted from blood. The meaning of the sample's cell subset or site label: cells isolated with a human naive T-cell isolation kit. Every receptor here comes from a man aged 50-60 years in good health.

The rearrangement joins TRBV18 to TRBJ1-3; D uncertain. The CDR3 sequence is 18 residues long. The germline V gene has CDR1 KGHSH and CDR2 LQKENI. The V end was cut by 2 bases, the J end by 0 bases, with 17 bases between. The CDR3 nucleotides read TGTGCCAGCTCACCATCCCGATCCGGTACAATCTCTGGAAACACCATATATTTT. This codes for CASSPSRSGTISGNTIYF. Using reference TRBV18 and TRBJ1-3 for the parts outside the CDR3, the full variable domain is NAGVMQNPRHLVRRRGQEARLRCSPMKGHSHVYWYRQLPEEGLKFMVYLQKENIIDESGMPKERFSAEFPKEGPSILRIQQVVRGDSAAYFCASSPSRSGTISGNTIYFGEGSWLTVV.

This clonotype has just a few counts. The chain links TRBV7-2 to TRBJ2-7, with D unclear. Germline loops: CDR1 SGHTA, CDR2 FQGNSA. V shed 5 bases and J shed 1 base, with 12 bases lying between them. The CDR3 sequence is 14 residues long. CDR3 coding DNA: TGTGCCAGCAGCGAGACGACCCAGTCCTACGAGCAGTACTTC. The encoded protein is CASSETTQSYEQYF.

The rearrangement uses TRBV28 and TRBJ2-1, with TRBD1 matching 7 bases. The CDR3 spans 18 residues. Trimming at V came to 5 bases and at J to 4 bases, leaving 17 bases not matched to a gene. The germline V gene encodes CDR1 MDHEN and CDR2 SYDVKM. The CDR3 loop is CASSPGALRDRFYNEQFF. In DNA form, the CDR3 reads TGTGCCAGCAGTCCCGGAGCCCTCCGGGACAGATTTTACAATGAGCAGTTCTTC.

This clonotype turned up a few times. J is TRBJ2-1 and V is TRBV12-3 or TRBV12-4, with 11 bases lining up with TRBD2. This CDR3 contains 15 residues. V dropped 6 bases and J dropped 4; count of bases not matched to a gene: 5. In nucleotides, the CDR3 is TGTGCCAGCAGGGTAGCGGGAGGGACTTACAATGAGCAGTTCTTC. Translation gives CASRVAGGTYNEQFF.

The chain joins TRBV20-1 to TRBJ2-7; 7 nucleotides agree with TRBD1. Germline loops: CDR1 DFQATT, CDR2 SNEGSKA (reference sequence). V lost 3 bases and J lost 1; bases outside the gene matches: 9. This CDR3 has 15 residues. The DNA of the CDR3 is TGCAGTGCTAGCCCCTCCGACAGGGTATCCTACGAGCAGTACTTC. Translation: CSASPSDRVSYEQYF.

The table lists this clonotype with many counts. The rearrangement uses TRBV5-1 and TRBJ1-1, with D unresolved. Trimming cost V 0 bases and J 0 bases, with 9 bases left between them. This CDR3 has 15 residues. Germline CDR1 SGHRS, CDR2 YFSETQ. The CDR3 is CASSLDRIMNTEAFF. CDR3 bases: TGCGCCAGCAGCTTGGACAGAATCATGAACACTGAAGCTTTCTTT.

This clonotype has a handful of counts. CDR3 sequence (DNA): TGTGCCAGCAGCCGTCTTCCCGGACTAGCGGTAGAGACCCAGTACTTC. Its translation is CASSRLPGLAVETQYF. The V and J genes are TRBV14 and TRBJ2-5; 10 nucleotides align to TRBD2. CDR3 length: 16 amino acids. Germline V gene sequence: CDR1 SGHDN, CDR2 FVKESK. After removal of 4 bases from V and 4 bases from J, the junction contained 9 bases not matched to a gene.

This clonotype showed up just a few times. The DNA of the CDR3 is TGTGCCAGCAGCATCGGACTAGCGGGAGGCAATGAGCAGTTCTTC. Translated, it gives CASSIGLAGGNEQFF. This chain joins TRBV7-9 and TRBJ2-1; TRBD2 aligns across 14 bases. This CDR3 comprises 15 residues. Germline CDR1 is SEHNR and CDR2 is FQNEAQ (reference sequence). With 5 bases clipped from V and 6 bases from J, the junction kept 3 bases outside the gene matches.

This clonotype was detected ten times or more. The chain recombines TRBV29-1 with TRBJ2-5, with D perhaps matching TRBD1 or TRBD2 (5 bases each). This CDR3 is 15 amino acids long. Trimming stripped 6 bases from V and 4 bases from J, with 21 bases between. Germline V gene data show CDR1 as SQVTM and CDR2 as ANQGSEA. This CDR3 reads CSVDLGPLKVETQYF. In DNA form, the CDR3 reads TGCAGCGTCGATCTGGGACCGCTGAAAGTAGAGACCCAGTACTTC.

The V call is TRBV4-2, the J call TRBJ2-7; D is possibly TRBD1 (7 bases). The germline CDR1 and CDR2 sequences are LGHNA and YNFKEQ. V lost 2 bases, J lost 7 bases, and 12 bases lay in between. This CDR3 is built from 13 residues. CDR3: CASSQRQGGEQYF. The CDR3 DNA is TGTGCCAGCAGCCAAAGACAGGGAGGTGAGCAGTACTTC.

In this sample, this clonotype turned up a few times. V is TRBV7-3 and J is TRBJ2-1, with D perhaps given as TRBD1 or TRBD2 (5 bases each). CDR1 SGHTA and CDR2 FQGTGA come from the germline V gene. CDR3 size: 15 residues. Between the trimmed V and J ends, which lost 1 base and 0 bases, there was a span of 7 bases. CDR3 sequence reads: CASSLRDGSYNEQFF. In DNA form, the CDR3 reads TGTGCCAGCAGCTTAAGGGACGGCTCCTACAATGAGCAGTTCTTC.

Ten or more counts support this clonotype. The chain carries TRBV6-5 and TRBJ1-1, with 9 bases that match TRBD1. The CDR3 loop spans 16 amino acids. V lost 1 base to trimming and J lost 1 base; unmatched junction nucleotides: 4. CDR1 and CDR2 from the germline V gene are MNHEY and SVGAGI. The CDR3 DNA reads TGTGCCAGCAGTTACTTACAGGGACAGGGGAACACTGAAGCTTTCTTT. It codes for CASSYLQGQGNTEAFF.

This clonotype was observed a few times. The J gene is TRBJ2-3, the V gene TRBV7-6, with 9 bases lining up with TRBD1. The CDR3 spans 18 residues. J was trimmed by 6 bases and V by 3 bases; bases with no gene match: 16. Germline-derived CDR1 and CDR2 are SGHVS and FNYEAQ. CDR3 in amino acids: CASSLLGTGPARGDTQYF. CDR3 coding DNA: TGTGCCAGCAGCTTGTTGGGGACAGGGCCCGCGAGAGGCGATACGCAGTATTTT.

This clonotype was seen more than once but under ten times. The chain uses TRBV24-1 and TRBJ2-7; D possibly matches TRBD1 or TRBD2 (5 bases each). Trimming took 4 bases from V and 2 from J, leaving 11 bases between them. Germline-derived CDR1 and CDR2 are KGHDR and SFDVKD. The CDR3 runs 14 residues. CDR3 sequence reads: CATSEVQGAYEQYF. CDR3 DNA: TGTGCCACCAGTGAGGTCCAGGGAGCCTACGAGCAGTACTTC.